Sequencing of this T cell receptor beta chain was carried out in a study of OX40 agonist ivuxolimab in advanced cancers. The study in broad terms: Ivuxolimab, which targeted the costimulatory receptor OX40 (CD134), was an agonistic, fully human IgG2 monoclonal antibody. Intravenous ivuxolimab was administered to patients every 2 weeks at six dose levels: 0.01, 0.1, 0.3, 1.5, 3 and 10 mg/kg. Of the approximately 50 dose-escalation patients, hepatocellular carcinoma was present in about 20, melanoma in approximately 15, renal cell carcinoma in 9 and head and neck cancer in 9. The dose-escalation cohort was roughly 80% male with a mean age of approximately 59 years, ranging from roughly 23 to 79. Patients were allowed to have had prior anti-PD-1, anti-PD-L1 or anti-CTLA-4 therapy, and 40% to 45% of the dose-escalation patients had previously received checkpoint inhibitors. Partial responses occurred in three dose-escalation patients, of whom one had hepatocellular carcinoma and two had cutaneous melanoma. Peripheral TCRbeta sequencing was intended to test whether TCR sequence diversity was altered and clonal T-cell expansion was caused by ivuxolimab. The monotherapy dose-escalation portion (N ≈ 52 patients) of the phase I ivuxolimab trial is reported in the paper.

Regarding this clone: Its antigen is still unknown. It has no much larger one-base neighbor in the sample; base qualities were not kept.

Patients with a history of autoimmune disease or receiving systemic immunosuppression were excluded from the trial. Peripheral blood for TCR sequencing was collected from all dose cohorts at baseline, on cycle 4 day 1, and on cycle 7 day 1. Samples came from an open-label, multicenter, first-in-human phase I dose-escalation trial of ivuxolimab. Adults with locally advanced or metastatic melanoma, renal cell carcinoma, hepatocellular carcinoma or head and neck squamous cell carcinoma were enrolled in the trial. Before TCR sequencing, CD4+ T cells and CD8+ T cells from peripheral blood were sorted into separate populations. For sequencing of the TCRbeta CDR3 region, genomic DNA was extracted from the sorted cells. TCRbeta CDR3 regions were sequenced using the immunoSEQ Assay. Drawn from immuneACCESS, this table holds only the in-frame rearrangements with V and J called that TCRdb kept. Clones are partly lost; checked studies trace under half to an unresolved V gene and leave the rest unexplained. Within this sample are tens of thousands of clones, with approximately 90% of them counted one time only. More than 0.3% of the sample goes to the ten largest clones.

The investigation overall reported the following: Partial responders in the 0.1-3.0 mg/kg groups had among the lowest normalized peripheral clonal expansion, especially among CD8+ T cells. Low levels of normalized T-cell clonal expansion were also seen in some patients who did not respond. Which antigens the clonally expanded peripheral T cells were specific for was not determined. At doses of 0.1 to 3.0 mg/kg, clonal expansion of both CD4+ and CD8+ T cells in blood was seen between baseline and week 6. On average, CD8+ T cells showed more expanded clones than CD4+ T cells after ivuxolimab.

The source is an adult with an advanced solid tumor such as melanoma, head and neck, liver or kidney cancer. The specimen was CD4+ or CD8+ T cells sorted from blood, collected in a trial of the OX40 agonist ivuxolimab.

For the CDR3, the sequence is CASSPPPNAEAFF. The DNA reads as follows: TGTGCCAGCAGTCCTCCCCCTAATGCTGAAGCTTTCTTT. The rearranged chain carries TRBV2 and TRBJ1-1, with the D gene not confidently named. CDR1 and CDR2, per the germline V gene, are SNHLY and FYNNEI. The CDR3, cysteine through phenylalanine, is 13 amino acids long. Left in the record is the CDR3 DNA by itself, 39 bases read in frame from the first base. Trimming at the junction amounts to 5 bases on V and 6 bases on J, and the germline ends lie 13 bases apart.